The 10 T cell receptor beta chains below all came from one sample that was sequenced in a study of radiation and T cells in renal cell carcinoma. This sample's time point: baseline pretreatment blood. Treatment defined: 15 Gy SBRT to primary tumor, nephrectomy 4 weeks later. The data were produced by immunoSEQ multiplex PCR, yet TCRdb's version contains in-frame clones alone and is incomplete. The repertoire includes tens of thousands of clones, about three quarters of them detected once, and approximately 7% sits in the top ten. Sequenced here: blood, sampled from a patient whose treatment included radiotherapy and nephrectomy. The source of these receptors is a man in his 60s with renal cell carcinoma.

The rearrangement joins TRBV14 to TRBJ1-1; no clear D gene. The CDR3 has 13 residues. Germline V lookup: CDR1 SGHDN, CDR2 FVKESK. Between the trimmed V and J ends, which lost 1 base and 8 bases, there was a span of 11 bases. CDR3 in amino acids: CASSQVNAREAFF. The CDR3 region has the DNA TGTGCCAGCAGCCAAGTTAACGCTAGGGAAGCTTTCTTT.

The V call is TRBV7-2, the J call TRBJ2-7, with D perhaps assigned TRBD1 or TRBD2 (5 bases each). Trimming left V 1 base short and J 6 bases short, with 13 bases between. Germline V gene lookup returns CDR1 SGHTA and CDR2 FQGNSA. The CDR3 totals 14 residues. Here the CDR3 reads CASSLGPGSSEQYF. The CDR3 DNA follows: TGTGCCAGCAGCTTAGGTCCAGGGAGTTCCGAGCAGTACTTC. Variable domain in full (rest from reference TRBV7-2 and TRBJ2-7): GAGVSQSPSNKVTEKGKDVELRCDPISGHTALYWYRQSLGQGLEFLIYFQGNSAPDKSGLPSDRFSAERTGGSVSTLTIQRTQQEDSAVYLCASSLGPGSSEQYFGPGTRLTVT.

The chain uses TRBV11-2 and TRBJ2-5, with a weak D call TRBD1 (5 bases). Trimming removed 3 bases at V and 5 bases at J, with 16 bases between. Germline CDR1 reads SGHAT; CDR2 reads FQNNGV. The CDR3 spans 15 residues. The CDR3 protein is CASSLTRTPGETQYF. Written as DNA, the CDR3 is TGTGCCAGCAGCTTGACCCGGACACCCGGGGAGACCCAGTACTTC.

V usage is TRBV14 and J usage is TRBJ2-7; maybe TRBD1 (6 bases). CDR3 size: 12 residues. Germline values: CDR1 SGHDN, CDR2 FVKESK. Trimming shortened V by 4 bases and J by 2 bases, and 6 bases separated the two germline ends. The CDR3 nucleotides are TGTGCCAGCAGCCGGGACACCTACGAGCAGTACTTC. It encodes CASSRDTYEQYF.

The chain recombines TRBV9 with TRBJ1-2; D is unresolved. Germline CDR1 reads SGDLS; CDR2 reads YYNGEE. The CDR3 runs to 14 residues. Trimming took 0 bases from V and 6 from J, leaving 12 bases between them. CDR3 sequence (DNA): TGTGCCAGCAGCGTAGCCCCGGGAGAGGATGGCTACACCTTC. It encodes CASSVAPGEDGYTF.

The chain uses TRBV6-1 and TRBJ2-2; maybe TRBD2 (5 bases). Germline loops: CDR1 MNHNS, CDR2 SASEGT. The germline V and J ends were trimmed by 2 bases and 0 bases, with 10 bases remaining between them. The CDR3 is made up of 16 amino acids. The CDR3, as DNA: TGTGCCAGCAGTGAATTCGGGGTTACGAACACCGGGGAGCTGTTTTTT. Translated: CASSEFGVTNTGELFF.

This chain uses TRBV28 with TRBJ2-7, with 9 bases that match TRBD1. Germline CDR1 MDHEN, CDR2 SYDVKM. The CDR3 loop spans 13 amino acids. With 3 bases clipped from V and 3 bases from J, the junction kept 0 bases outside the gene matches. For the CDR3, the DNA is TGTGCCAGCAGTTTGGACAGGGGCTACGAGCAGTACGTC. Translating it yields CASSLDRGYEQYV.

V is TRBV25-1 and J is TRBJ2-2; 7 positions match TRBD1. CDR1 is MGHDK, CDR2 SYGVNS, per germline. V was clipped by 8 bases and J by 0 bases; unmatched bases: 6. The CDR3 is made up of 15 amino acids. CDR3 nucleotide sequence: TGTGCCAGCTCGAGACAGGGCGCGAACACCGGGGAGCTGTTTTTT. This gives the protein CASSRQGANTGELFF.

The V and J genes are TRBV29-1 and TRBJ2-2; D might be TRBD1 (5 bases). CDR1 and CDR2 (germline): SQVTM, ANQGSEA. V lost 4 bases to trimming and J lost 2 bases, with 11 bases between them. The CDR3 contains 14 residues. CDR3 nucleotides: TGCAGCGTTGGGGGCCAGCGTAACACCGGGGAGCTGTTTTTT. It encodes CSVGGQRNTGELFF.

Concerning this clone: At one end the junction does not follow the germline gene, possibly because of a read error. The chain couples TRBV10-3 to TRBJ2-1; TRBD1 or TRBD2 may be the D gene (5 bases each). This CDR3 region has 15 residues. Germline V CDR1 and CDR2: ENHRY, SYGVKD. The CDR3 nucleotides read TGTGCCATCAGGGGGGACCCACCCTCCCACAATGAGCAGTTCTTC. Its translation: CAIRGDPPSHNEQFF.